Listed below are T cell receptor beta chains from one sample, sequenced in a study of blood T cell repertoires in COVID-19. Generated by immunoSEQ multiplex PCR, the TCRdb table keeps only in-frame clones and is missing some. The table has under 350,000 clones, about 89% seen once. The sample was peripheral blood. The receptors derive from a man aged 35-49 years with acute or convalescent COVID-19. Both conserved end residues are part of each CDR3. A D gene is named only where the DNA matches it firmly. Not every row has a clone size; where given, it reads once, few, many or a size class.

TRBV5-1	.	TRBJ1-1	.	TGCGCCAGCAGCTTGACAGGGATCCCGAACACTGAAGCTTTCTTT	CASSLTGIPNTEAFF
TRBV2	.	TRBJ1-2	.	TGTGCCAGCAGTACAGGGTTAGGCTACACCTTC	CASSTGLGYTF
TRBV30	.	TRBJ1-2	.	TGTGCCTGGAGTGGCCGGAGGAGGGATAACTATGGCTACACCTTC	CAWSGRRRDNYGYTF
TRBV12-5	once	TRBJ1-6	.	TGTGCTAGTGGTTTGCTAATTGCCGGGTCCTATAATTCACCCCTCCACTTT	CASGLLIAGSYNSPLHF
TRBV7-6	.	TRBJ2-5	.	TGTGCCAGCAGCTTAGTTTCTTCAGGGCAAGAGACCCAGTACTTC	CASSLVSSGQETQYF
TRBV7-2	.	TRBJ2-7	.	TGTGCCAGCAGCCTAGCATGGGGGGTTTTCAACGAGCAGTACTTC	CASSLAWGVFNEQYF
TRBV19	.	TRBJ1-2	TRBD1	TGTGCCAGTAGTTCGGACAGGGTGAACTATGGCTACACCTTC	CASSSDRVNYGYTF
TRBV7-8	.	TRBJ1-2	TRBD1	TGTGCCAGCAGCGTAATAGGACAGGGACTCTATGGCTACACCTTC	CASSVIGQGLYGYTF
TRBV7-8	.	TRBJ1-3	.	TGTGCCAGCAGCTTAACGGACACCATATATTTT	CASSLTDTIYF
TRBV11-3	.	TRBJ1-1	.	TGTGCCAGCAGCGGGGCCCTACGGGACACTGAAGCTTTCTTT	CASSGALRDTEAFF
TRBV2	.	TRBJ2-1	.	TGTGCCAGCAGTGGGGGGCAGGCTTACAATGAGCAGTTCTTC	CASSGGQAYNEQFF
TRBV25-1	.	TRBJ2-2	TRBD1	TGTGCCAGCAGTGAAGCCCAGGGGGCTGACGGGGAGCTGTTTTTT	CASSEAQGADGELFF
TRBV6-1	.	TRBJ1-4	.	TGTGCCAGCAGTGAAGTAAGTCTAGGTCGGCTGTTTTTT	CASSEVSLGRLFF